The sequence of this TCR beta chain was determined in a study of T cell clones after liver transplantation. The overall study: Post-transplant blood was tracked for graft-donor-reactive T cell clones identified in a pre-transplant mixed lymphocyte reaction. Notes on the study in general: A larger donor-reactive than third-party decline suggested partial antigen-specific deletion.

Trimming removed 1 base from V and 0 bases from J; junction bases left unmatched: 3. CDR1 is SNHLY, CDR2 FYNNEI, per germline. The CDR3 extends over 16 amino acids. Remarks on this clone: Its target is unknown.

The assay was immunoSEQ multiplex PCR, and TCRdb's table has in-frame clones only and misses some. The table records some 59,000 clones, over 55% of them present only once. Thawed unstimulated PBMCs were FACS-sorted by CD3, CD4 and CD8 into two populations. Here the sequenced sample was CD4+ T cells from blood, taken before liver transplant. The chain has TRBV2 and TRBJ2-1, with 7 nucleotides matching TRBD1. This sequence originates from a human donor who received a liver transplant. CDR3: CASSEGGGLSYNEQFF. The CDR3 nucleotides read TGTGCCAGCAGTGAAGGAGGGGGCCTCTCCTACAATGAGCAGTTCTTC.